This T cell receptor beta chain was identified in a study of blood T cells in healthy people across ages. Findings and caveats of the study: Estimates of diversity drawn from one million T cells were considered underestimates. Naive CD4+ cells and diversity were both higher in long-lived donors than in aged donors.

A sample-barcoded 5' primer and a J-beta primer mix were used in a second PCR of roughly 6 to 11 cycles. From the 5' RACE reads, TCRdb called clonotypes with MiXCR, one entry per CDR3 protein. The table lists 500,000 to 650,000 distinct CDR3 sequences, 25% to 35% of them singletons. The CDR3 has 12 residues. V shed 4 bases and J shed 5 bases, with 9 bases lying between them. The germline gives CDR1 GTSNPN, CDR2 SVGIG (reference sequence). This clonotype came up a few times. Its target is unknown. The same data also contributed to another study, on T cells of mothers and their children. That work contributes: Thymic selection shapes TCR recombination output in related pairs, and it does so similarly in unrelated pairs. The search for persistent microchimeric T cell clones detected none.

The source is a boy aged 2 to 10 in good health. The rearrangement links TRBV30 to TRBJ2-4, with a weak D call TRBD2 (6 bases). Sequenced input: blood. The CDR3 DNA reads as TGTGCCTGGACGGGAGTGGAAAACATTCAGTACTTC. Amino acids: CAWTGVENIQYF.